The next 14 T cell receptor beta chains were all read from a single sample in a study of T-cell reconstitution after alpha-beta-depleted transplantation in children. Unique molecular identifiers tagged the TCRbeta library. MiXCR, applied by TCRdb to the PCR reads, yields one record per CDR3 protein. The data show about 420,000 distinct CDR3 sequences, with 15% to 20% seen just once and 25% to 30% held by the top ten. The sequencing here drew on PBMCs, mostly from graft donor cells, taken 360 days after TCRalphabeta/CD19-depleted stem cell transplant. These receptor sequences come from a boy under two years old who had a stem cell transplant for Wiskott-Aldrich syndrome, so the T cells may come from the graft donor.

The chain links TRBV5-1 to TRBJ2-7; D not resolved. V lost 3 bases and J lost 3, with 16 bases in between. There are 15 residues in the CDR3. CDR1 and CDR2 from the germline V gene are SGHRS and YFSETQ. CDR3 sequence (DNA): TGCGCCAGCAGCTCTATCGTCGATGGATTCTACGAGCAGTACTTC. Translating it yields CASSSIVDGFYEQYF.

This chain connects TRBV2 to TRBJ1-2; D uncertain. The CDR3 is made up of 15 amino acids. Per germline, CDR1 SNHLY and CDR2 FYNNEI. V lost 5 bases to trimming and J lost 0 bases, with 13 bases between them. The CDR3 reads CASSPRRLANYGYTF. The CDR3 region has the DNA TGTGCCAGCAGTCCCCGTCGGTTAGCTAACTATGGCTACACCTTC.

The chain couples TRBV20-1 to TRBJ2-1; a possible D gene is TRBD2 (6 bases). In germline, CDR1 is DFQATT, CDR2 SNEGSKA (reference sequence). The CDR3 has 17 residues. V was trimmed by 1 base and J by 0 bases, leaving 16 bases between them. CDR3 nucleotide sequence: TGCAGTGCTAGAGGTGGAGGGGCGGGGAGCTCCTACAATGAGCAGTTCTTC. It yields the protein CSARGGGAGSSYNEQFF.

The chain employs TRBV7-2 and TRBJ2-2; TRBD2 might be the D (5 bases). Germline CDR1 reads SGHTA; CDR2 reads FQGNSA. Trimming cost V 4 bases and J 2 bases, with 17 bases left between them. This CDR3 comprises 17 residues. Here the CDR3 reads CASSYRIFGGNTGELFF. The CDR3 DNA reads TGTGCCAGCAGCTACCGGATTTTCGGAGGAAACACCGGGGAGCTGTTTTTT.

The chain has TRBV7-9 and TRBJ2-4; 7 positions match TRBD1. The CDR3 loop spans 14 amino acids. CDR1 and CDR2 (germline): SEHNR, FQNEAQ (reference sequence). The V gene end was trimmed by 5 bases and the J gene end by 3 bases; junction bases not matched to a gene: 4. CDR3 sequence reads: CASSHDRVKNIQYF. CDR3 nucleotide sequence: TGTGCCAGCAGCCACGACAGGGTCAAAAACATTCAGTACTTC.

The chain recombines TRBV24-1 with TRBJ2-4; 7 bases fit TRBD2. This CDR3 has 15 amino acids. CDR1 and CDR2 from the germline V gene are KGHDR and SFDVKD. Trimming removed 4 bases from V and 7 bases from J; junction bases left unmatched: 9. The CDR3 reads CATSEGEGRTNIQYF. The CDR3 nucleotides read TGTGCCACCAGTGAGGGGGAGGGCCGAACGAACATTCAGTACTTC.

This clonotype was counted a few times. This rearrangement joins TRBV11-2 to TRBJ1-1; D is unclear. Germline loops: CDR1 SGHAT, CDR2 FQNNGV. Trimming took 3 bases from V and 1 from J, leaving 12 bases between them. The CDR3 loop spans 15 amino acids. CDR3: CASSFYTGGNTEAFF. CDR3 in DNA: TGTGCCAGCAGCTTTTACACCGGTGGGAACACTGAAGCTTTCTTT. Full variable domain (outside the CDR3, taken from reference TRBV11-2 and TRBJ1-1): EAGVAQSPRYKIIEKRQSVAFWCNPISGHATLYWYQQILGQGPKLLIQFQNNGVVDDSQLPKDRFSAERLKGVDSTLKIQPAKLEDSAVYLCASSFYTGGNTEAFFGQGTRLTVV.

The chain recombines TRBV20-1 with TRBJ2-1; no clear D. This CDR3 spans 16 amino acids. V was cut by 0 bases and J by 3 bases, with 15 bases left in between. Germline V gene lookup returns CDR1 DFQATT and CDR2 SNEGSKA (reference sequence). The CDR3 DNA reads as TGCAGTGCTAGAGATCTGCAACGGGCCTTCTACAATGAGCAGTTCTTC. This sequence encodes CSARDLQRAFYNEQFF.

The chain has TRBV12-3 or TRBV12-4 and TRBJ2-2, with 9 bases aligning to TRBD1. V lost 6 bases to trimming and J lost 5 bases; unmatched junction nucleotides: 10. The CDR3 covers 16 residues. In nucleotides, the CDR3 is TGTGCCAGCAGCCCACGGGACAGGGATTCTACCGGGGAGCTGTTTTTT. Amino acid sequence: CASSPRDRDSTGELFF.

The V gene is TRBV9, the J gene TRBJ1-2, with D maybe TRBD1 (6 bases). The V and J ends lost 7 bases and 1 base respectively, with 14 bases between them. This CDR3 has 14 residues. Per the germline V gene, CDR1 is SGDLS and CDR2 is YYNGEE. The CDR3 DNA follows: TGTGCCAGCTCCCCCTGGACAGTTAACTATGGCTACACCTTC. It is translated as CASSPWTVNYGYTF.

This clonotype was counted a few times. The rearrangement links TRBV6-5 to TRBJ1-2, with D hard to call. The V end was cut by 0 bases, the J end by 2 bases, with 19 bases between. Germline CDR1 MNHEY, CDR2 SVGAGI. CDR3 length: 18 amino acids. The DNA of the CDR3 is TGTGCCAGCAGTTACTCGAGACCGCCGGTCACGGAAAACTATGGCTACACCTTC. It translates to CASSYSRPPVTENYGYTF.

CDR3: CASSLGIRGTGELFF. DNA of the CDR3: TGTGCCAGCAGTTTAGGGATACGGGGCACCGGGGAGCTGTTTTTT. This chain links TRBV27 with TRBJ2-2; D possibly corresponds to TRBD2 (5 bases). CDR3 size: 15 residues. Trimming cost V 2 bases and J 4 bases, with 11 bases left between them. Germline CDR1 and CDR2: MNHEY and SMNVEV (reference sequence).

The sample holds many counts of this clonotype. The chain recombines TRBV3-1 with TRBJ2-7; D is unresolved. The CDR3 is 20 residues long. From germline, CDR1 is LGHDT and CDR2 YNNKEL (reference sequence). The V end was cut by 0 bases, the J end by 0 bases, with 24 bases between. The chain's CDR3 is CASSQDPVVSLWTGSYEQYF. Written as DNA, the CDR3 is TGTGCCAGCAGCCAAGATCCAGTCGTGTCCCTTTGGACGGGCTCCTACGAGCAGTACTTC.

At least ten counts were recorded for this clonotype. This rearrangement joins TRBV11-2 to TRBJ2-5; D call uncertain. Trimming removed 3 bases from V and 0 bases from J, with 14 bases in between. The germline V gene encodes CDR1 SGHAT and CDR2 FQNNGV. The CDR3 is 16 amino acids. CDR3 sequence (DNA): TGTGCCAGCAGCTTTCCGACGGAGATGTACCAAGAGACCCAGTACTTC. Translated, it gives CASSFPTEMYQETQYF. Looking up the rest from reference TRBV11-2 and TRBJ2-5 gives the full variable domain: EAGVAQSPRYKIIEKRQSVAFWCNPISGHATLYWYQQILGQGPKLLIQFQNNGVVDDSQLPKDRFSAERLKGVDSTLKIQPAKLEDSAVYLCASSFPTEMYQETQYFGPGTRLLVL.